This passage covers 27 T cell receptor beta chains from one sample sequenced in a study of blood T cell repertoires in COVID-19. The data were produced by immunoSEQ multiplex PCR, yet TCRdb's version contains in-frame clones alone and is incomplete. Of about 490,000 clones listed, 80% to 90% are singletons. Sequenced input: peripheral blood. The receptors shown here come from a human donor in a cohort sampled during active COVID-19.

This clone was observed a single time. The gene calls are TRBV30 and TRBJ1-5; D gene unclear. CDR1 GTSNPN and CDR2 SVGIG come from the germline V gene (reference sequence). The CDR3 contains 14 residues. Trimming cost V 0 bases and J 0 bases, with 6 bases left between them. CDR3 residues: CAWSVSGSNQPQHF. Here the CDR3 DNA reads TGTGCCTGGAGTGTAAGCGGTAGCAATCAGCCCCAGCATTTT.

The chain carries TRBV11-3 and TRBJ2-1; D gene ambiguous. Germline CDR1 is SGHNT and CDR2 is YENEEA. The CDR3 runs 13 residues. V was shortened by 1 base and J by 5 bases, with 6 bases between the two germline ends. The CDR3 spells CASSLGLNNEQFF. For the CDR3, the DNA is TGTGCCAGCAGCTTAGGACTGAACAATGAGCAGTTCTTC.

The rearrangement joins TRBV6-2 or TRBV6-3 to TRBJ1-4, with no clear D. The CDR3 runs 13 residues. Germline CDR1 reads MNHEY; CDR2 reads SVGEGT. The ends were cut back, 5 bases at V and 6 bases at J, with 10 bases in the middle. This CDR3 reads CASSDLRDEKLFF. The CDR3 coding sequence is TGTGCCAGCAGTGACCTCCGGGATGAAAAACTGTTTTTT.

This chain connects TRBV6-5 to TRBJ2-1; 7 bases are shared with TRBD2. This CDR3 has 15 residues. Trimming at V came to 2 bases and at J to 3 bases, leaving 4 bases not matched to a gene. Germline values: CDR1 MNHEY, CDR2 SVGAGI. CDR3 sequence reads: CASSYVASGYNEQFF. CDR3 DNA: TGTGCCAGCAGTTACGTGGCTAGCGGCTACAATGAGCAGTTCTTC.

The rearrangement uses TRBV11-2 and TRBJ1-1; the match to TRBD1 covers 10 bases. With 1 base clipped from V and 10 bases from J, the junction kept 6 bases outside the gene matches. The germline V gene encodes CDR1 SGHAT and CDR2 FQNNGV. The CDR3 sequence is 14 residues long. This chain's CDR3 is CASSLALGQGGAFF. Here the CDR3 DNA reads TGTGCCAGCAGCTTAGCCCTCGGACAGGGGGGAGCTTTCTTT.

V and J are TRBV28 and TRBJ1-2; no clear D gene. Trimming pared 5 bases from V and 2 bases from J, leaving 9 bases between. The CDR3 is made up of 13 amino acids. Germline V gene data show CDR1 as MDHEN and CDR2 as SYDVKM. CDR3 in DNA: TGTGCCAGCAGTCAGCGGGTAAACTATGGCTACACCTTC. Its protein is CASSQRVNYGYTF.

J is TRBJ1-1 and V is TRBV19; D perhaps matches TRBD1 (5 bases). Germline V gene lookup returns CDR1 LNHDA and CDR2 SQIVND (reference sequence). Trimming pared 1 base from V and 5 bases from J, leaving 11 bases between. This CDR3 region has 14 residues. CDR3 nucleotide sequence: TGTGCCAGTAGTATAGTGGCAAGGGGAACTGAAGCTTTCTTT. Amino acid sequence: CASSIVARGTEAFF.

The CDR3 DNA reads as TGTGCCAGCAGCTCCGGGACTAGCATATACAATGAGCAGTTCTTC. Its protein is CASSSGTSIYNEQFF. V gene TRBV5-8 combines with J gene TRBJ2-1, with TRBD2 matching over 9 bases. The CDR3 extends over 15 amino acids. J was trimmed by 4 bases and V by 3 bases; bases with no gene match: 5. Germline V gives CDR1 SGHTS, CDR2 YDEGEE.

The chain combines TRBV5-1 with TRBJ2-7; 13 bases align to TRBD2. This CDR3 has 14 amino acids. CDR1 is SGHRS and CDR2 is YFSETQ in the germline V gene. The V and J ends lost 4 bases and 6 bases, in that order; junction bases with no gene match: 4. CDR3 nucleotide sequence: TGCGCCAGCAGCCGGACTAGCGGGAGTATCGAGCAGTACTTC. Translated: CASSRTSGSIEQYF.

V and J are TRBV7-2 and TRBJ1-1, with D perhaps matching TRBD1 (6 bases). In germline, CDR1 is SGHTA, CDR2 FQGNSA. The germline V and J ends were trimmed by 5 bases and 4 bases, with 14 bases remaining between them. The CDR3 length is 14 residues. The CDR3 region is CASSPGHSTTEAFF. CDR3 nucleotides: TGTGCCAGCAGCCCGGGACACAGCACCACTGAAGCTTTCTTT. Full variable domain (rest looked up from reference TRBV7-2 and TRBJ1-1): GAGVSQSPSNKVTEKGKDVELRCDPISGHTALYWYRQSLGQGLEFLIYFQGNSAPDKSGLPSDRFSAERTGGSVSTLTIQRTQQEDSAVYLCASSPGHSTTEAFFGQGTRLTVV.

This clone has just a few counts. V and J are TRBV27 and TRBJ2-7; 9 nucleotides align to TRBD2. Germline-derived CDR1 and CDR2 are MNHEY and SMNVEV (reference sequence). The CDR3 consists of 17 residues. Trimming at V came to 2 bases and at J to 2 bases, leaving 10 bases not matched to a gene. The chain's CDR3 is CASSLLFETSGTYEQYF. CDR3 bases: TGTGCCAGCAGTTTACTATTCGAGACTAGCGGTACCTACGAGCAGTACTTC.

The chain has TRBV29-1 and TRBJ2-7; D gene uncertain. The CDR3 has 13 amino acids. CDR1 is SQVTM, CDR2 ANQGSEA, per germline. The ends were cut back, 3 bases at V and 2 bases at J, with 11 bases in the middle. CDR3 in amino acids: CSVEGAGAYEQYF. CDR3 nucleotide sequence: TGCAGCGTTGAGGGCGCAGGCGCCTACGAGCAGTACTTC.

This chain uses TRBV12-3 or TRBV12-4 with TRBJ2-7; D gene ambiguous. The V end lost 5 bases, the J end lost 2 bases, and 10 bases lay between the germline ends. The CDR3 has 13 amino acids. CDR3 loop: CASSLGRAYEQYF. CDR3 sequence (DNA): TGTGCCAGCAGTCTAGGACGGGCCTACGAGCAGTACTTC.

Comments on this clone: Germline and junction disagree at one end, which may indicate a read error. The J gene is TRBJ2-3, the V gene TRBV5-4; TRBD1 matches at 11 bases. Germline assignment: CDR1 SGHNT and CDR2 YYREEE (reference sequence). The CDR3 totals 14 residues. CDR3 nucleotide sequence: TGTGCCAGCCTACGGGACAGGGGGTCAAGTGTTTCTAATTTT. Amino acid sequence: CASLRDRGSSVSNF.

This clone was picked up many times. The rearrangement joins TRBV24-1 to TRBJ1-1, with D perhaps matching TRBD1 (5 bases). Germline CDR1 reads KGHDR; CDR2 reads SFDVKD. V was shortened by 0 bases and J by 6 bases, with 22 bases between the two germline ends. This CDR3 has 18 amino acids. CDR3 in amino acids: CATSDLHGKAQEAPEAFF. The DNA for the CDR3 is TGTGCCACCAGTGATTTGCATGGTAAGGCACAGGAAGCCCCTGAAGCTTTCTTT.

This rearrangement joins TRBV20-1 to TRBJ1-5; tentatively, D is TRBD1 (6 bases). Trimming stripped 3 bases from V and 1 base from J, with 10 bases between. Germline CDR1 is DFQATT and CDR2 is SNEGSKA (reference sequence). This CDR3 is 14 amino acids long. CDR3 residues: CSASSGQSNQPQHF. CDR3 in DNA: TGCAGTGCTAGTTCCGGACAGAGCAATCAGCCCCAGCATTTT.

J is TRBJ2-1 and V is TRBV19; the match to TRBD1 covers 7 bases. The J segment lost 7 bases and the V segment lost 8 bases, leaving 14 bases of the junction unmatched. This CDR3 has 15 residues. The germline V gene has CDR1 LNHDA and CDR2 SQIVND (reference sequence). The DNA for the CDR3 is TGTGCCAGTCAACGAGCCGGGACAGATTTGAATGAGCAGTTCTTC. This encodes CASQRAGTDLNEQFF.

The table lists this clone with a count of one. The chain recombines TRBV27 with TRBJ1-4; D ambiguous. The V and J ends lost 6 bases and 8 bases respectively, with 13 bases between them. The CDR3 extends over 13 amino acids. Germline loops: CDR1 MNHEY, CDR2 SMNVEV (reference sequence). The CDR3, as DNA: TGTGCCAGCAGCCCGAATACGAGGGAAAAACTGTTTTTT. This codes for CASSPNTREKLFF. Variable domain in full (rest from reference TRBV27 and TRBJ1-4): EAQVTQNPRYLITVTGKKLTVTCSQNMNHEYMSWYRQDPGLGLRQIYYSMNVEVTDKGDVPEGYKVSRKEKRNFPLILESPSPNQTSLYFCASSPNTREKLFFGSGTQLSVL.

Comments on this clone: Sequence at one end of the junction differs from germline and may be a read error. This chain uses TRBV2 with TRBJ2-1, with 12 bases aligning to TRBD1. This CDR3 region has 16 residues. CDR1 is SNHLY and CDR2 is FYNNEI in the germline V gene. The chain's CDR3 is CASREAGTGGSDEQFF. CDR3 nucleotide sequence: TGTGCCAGCAGGGAAGCCGGGACAGGGGGCTCGGATGAGCAGTTCTTC. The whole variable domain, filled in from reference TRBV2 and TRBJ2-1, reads EPEVTQTPSHQVTQMGQEVILRCVPISNHLYFYWYRQILGQKVEFLVSFYNNEISEKSEIFDDQFSVERPDGSNFTLKIRSTKLEDSAMYFCASREAGTGGSDEQFFGPGTRLTVL.

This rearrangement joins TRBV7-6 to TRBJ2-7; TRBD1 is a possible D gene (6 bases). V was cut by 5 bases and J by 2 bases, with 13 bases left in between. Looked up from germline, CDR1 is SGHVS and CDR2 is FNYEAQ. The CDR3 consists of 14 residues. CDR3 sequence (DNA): TGTGCCAGCAGCGGGGACACAGGGCCCTACGAGCAGTACTTC. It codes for CASSGDTGPYEQYF.

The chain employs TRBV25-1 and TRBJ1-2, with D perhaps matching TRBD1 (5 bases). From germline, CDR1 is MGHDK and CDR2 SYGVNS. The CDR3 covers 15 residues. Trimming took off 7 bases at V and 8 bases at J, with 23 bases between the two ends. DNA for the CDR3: TGTGCCAGCACTGCGGCCGAACCGCGGGGGTTCGGCTACACCTTC. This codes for CASTAAEPRGFGYTF.

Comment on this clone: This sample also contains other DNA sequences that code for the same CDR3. CDR3 bases: TGTGCCATCAGTGGAGGAACTGAAGCTTTCTTT. Protein product: CAISGGTEAFF. The rearrangement links TRBV10-3 to TRBJ1-1; D ambiguous. With 4 bases removed from V and 5 bases from J, the gap between germline ends came to 5 bases. The CDR3 is made up of 11 amino acids. The V gene's germline CDR1 is ENHRY and CDR2 SYGVKD.

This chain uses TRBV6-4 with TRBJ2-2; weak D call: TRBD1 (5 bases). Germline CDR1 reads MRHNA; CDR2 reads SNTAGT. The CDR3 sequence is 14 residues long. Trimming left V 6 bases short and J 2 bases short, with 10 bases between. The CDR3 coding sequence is TGTGCCAGCAGCCCTGACAGAAACACCGGGGAGCTGTTTTTT. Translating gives CASSPDRNTGELFF.

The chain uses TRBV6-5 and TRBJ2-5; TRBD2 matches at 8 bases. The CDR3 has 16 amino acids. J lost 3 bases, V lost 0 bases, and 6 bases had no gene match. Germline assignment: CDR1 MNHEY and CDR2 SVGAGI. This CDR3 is CASSYSITGGEETQYF. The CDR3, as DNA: TGTGCCAGCAGTTACTCGATTACGGGAGGGGAAGAGACCCAGTACTTC.

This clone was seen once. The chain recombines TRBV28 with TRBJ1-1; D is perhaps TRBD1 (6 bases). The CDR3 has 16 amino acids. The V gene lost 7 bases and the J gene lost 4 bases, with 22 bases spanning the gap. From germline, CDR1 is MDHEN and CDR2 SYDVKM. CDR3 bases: TGTGCCAGCAACCGGGGGCGGGGGCTTCGGATCACTGAAGCTTTCTTT. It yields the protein CASNRGRGLRITEAFF.

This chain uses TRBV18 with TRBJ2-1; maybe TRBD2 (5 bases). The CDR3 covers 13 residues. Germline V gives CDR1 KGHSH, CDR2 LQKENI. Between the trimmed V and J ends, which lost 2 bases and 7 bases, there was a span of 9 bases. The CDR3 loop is CASSPTGTNEQFF. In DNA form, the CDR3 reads TGTGCCAGCTCACCAACGGGAACTAATGAGCAGTTCTTC.

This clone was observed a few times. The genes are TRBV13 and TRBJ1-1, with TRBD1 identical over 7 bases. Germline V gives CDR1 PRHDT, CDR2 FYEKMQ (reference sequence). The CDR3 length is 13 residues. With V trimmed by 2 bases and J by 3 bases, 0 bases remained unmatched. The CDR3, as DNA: TGTGCCAGCAGCTTAACAGGGGACACTGAAGCTTTCTTT. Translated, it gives CASSLTGDTEAFF.